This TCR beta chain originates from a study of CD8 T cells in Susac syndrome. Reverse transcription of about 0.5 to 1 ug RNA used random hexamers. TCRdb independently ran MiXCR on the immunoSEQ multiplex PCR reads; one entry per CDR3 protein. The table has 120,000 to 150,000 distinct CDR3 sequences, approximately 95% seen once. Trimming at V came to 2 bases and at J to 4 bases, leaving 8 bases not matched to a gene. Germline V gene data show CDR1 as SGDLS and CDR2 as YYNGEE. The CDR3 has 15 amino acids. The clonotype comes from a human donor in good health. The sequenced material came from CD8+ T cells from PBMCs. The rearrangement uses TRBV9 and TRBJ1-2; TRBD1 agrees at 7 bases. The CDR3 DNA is TGTGCCAGCAGCGTTGACAGGGACCTACGCTATGGCTACACCTTC. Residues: CASSVDRDLRYGYTF.